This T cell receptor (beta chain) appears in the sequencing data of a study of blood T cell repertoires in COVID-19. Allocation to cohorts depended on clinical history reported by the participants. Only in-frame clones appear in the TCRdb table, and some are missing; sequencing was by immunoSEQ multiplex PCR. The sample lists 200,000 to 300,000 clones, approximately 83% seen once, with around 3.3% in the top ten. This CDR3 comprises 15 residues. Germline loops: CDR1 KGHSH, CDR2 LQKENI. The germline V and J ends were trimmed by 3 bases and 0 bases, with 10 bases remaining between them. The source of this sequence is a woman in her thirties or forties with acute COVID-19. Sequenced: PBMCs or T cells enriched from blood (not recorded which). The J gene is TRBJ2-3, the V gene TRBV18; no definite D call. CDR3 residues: CASSPAAASTDTQYF. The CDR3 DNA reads TGTGCCAGCTCACCCGCGGCAGCTAGCACAGATACGCAGTATTTT.